This entry is about one TCR beta chain. What it binds is unknown. This specimen belongs to a study of CD8+CD57+ T cells in acquired aplastic anemia. Sequenced patients had shown CD8+CD57+ cell expansion by flow cytometry. Patients had received no therapy at the time of blood sampling. CDR1 MRHNA and CDR2 SNTAGT come from the germline V gene. This CDR3 contains 13 residues. After removal of 9 bases from V and 5 bases from J, the junction contained 8 bases not matched to a gene. Genomic DNA templated the TCR beta VDJ and CDR3 profiling. TCRdb processed the reads anew with MiXCR; each CDR3 protein has one entry. The sample yields 450,000 to 600,000 distinct CDR3 sequences, around 30% seen once. Overall study findings and caveats: Patients and controls were found to share twenty-nine CD8+ CDR3 sequences.

The V gene is TRBV6-4, the J gene TRBJ2-3, with TRBD2 matching 7 bases. The TCR sequence derives from a human donor with aplastic anemia. Sequencing used sorted CD4+, CD8+, or CD8+CD57+ T cells (not recorded which) from PBMCs. CDR3 in DNA: TGTGCCAGTATGGGAGGGAGACGAGATACGCAGTATTTT. As protein: CASMGGRRDTQYF.